Below, one T cell receptor (beta chain) is given with its context. Its antigen has not been determined. No much larger clonotype is one base removed from it; base qualities were not supplied. The collaborating institutions used their own protocols to collect whole blood in K2EDTA tubes. For TCRbeta analysis, collaborators shipped samples in one of three forms: frozen whole blood, isolated PBMCs, or DNA extracted from either of those sample types. This sample is drawn from a study of blood T cell repertoires in COVID-19 (dated by TCRdb to 2019 to 2021). Describing the broader study: Collaborator samples came from the United States, Italy and Spain and covered acute and convalescent phases of COVID-19. The material from the prospective study consisted of cDNA or gDNA derived from T cells, B-cell-depleted T cells, or PBMCs. Deeply sampled blood TCRbeta repertoires from subjects exposed to, actively infected with, or recovered from COVID-19 were included in the dataset. A freely available public database, intended as a resource for researchers studying the immune response to SARS-CoV-2, is where the repertoires were released. The samples were drawn from two sources: the first 160 participants of the ongoing ImmuneRACE study, and 1,200 or so subjects contributed by 6 global collaborators. A de-identified subject ID, COVID-19 status, age in years and sex were almost always included in the sample metadata. Where available, HLA class I and class II types were taken from metadata supplied by the sample provider and were not determined by assay-based typing.

Points the paper makes about the study in general: The amount of clinical and demographic metadata varied by source and participant and was provided uncurated.

TCRbeta CDR3 regions were amplified from genomic DNA using the immunoSEQ Assay, a bias-controlled multiplex PCR. Concerning the study's data processing: Nucleated cell counts per sample were estimated from amplification of reference gene primers within the assay. To quantify the absolute abundance of each unique TCRbeta CDR3 rearrangement, sequence reads were collapsed and filtered. For each sample, productive Simpson clonality was calculated as the square root of Simpson's diversity index across productive rearrangements. Sourced from immuneACCESS, this table was stored by TCRdb with only in-frame sequences that have V and J called. A share of the clones is absent; for the studies checked, an unresolved V gene accounts for under half, and the remainder has no known explanation. V and J calls and clone size come straight from that table; D and trimming were deduced from the DNA. The sample table lists roughly 150,000 clones, approximately 86% of them with a count of one. The biggest ten clones account for under 6% of the sample.

The CDR3, from cysteine to phenylalanine, totals 17 residues. Just CDR3 DNA is preserved here, 51 bases in frame from base 1. CDR1 MDHEN and CDR2 SYDVKM were looked up in the germline V gene. V lost 6 bases and J lost 2 bases; the stretch between them is 20 bases long. This receptor was taken from a human donor in a cohort sampled during active COVID-19. The chain is assembled from TRBV28 and TRBJ1-5, with no confident D gene call. Sequenced input: peripheral blood. The DNA is TGTGCCAGCAGCCTACTCCCCGGAGCGTATCGCAATCAGCCCCAGCATTTT. It translates to CASSLLPGAYRNQPQHF.